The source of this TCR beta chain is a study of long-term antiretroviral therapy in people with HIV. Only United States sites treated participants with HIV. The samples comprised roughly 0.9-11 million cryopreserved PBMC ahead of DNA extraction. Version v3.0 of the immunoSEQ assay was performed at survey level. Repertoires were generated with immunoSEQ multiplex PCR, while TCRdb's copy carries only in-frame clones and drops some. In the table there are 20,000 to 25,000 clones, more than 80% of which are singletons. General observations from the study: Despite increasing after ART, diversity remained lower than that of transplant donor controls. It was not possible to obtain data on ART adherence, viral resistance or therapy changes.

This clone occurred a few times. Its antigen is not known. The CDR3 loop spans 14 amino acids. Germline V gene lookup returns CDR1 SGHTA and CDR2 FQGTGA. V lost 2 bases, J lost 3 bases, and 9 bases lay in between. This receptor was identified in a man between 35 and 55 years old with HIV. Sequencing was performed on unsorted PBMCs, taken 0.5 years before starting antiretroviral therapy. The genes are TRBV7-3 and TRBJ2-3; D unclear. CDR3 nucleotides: TGTGCCAGCAGCTTAGGGTACGGGACAGATACGCAGTATTTT. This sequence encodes CASSLGYGTDTQYF. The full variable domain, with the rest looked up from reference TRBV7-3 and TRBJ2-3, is GAGVSQTPSNKVTEKGKYVELRCDPISGHTALYWYRQSLGQGPEFLIYFQGTGAADDSGLPNDRFFAVRPEGSVSTLKIQRTERGDSAVYLCASSLGYGTDTQYFGPGTRLTVL.